Below are 27 T cell receptor beta chains sequenced from a single sample in a study of T cells after yellow fever vaccination. TCRdb re-derived calls from the 5' RACE reads in MiXCR, one entry per CDR3 protein. The sample yields hundreds of thousands of distinct CDR3 sequences, roughly 9.4% seen once. The material sequenced was PBMCs, taken on the day of the first yellow fever vaccination. The receptors were gathered from a man younger than 35 who received the YFV17D yellow fever vaccine.

The gene calls are TRBV5-1 and TRBJ2-2; TRBD2 matches 9 bases. This CDR3 contains 16 residues. Germline V gene lookup returns CDR1 SGHRS and CDR2 YFSETQ. The ends lost 7 bases at V and 5 bases at J; junction bases unmatched: 12. In DNA, the CDR3 is TGCGCCAGCTCTCTAGCGGGGACGGCAGGGACCGGGGAGCTGTTTTTT. Its protein product is CASSLAGTAGTGELFF.

The chain combines TRBV7-2 with TRBJ2-5; no clear D. Per germline, CDR1 SGHTA and CDR2 FQGNSA. The germline V and J ends were trimmed by 2 bases and 2 bases, with 6 bases remaining between them. The length of the CDR3 is 13 residues. The CDR3 DNA reads TGTGCCAGCAGCTTAATACGACAAGAGACCCAGTACTTC. Amino acids: CASSLIRQETQYF.

The chain employs TRBV9 and TRBJ1-5; D call uncertain. CDR3 size: 13 residues. Trimming removed 3 bases from V and 4 bases from J, with 8 bases in between. Germline V gives CDR1 SGDLS, CDR2 YYNGEE. The CDR3 reads CASSEIGNQPQHF. CDR3 coding DNA: TGTGCCAGCAGCGAGATTGGGAATCAGCCCCAGCATTTT.

This clonotype was counted at least ten times. The V gene is TRBV21-1, the J gene TRBJ1-3; the table names TRBD1, a call not compared with the DNA. TRBV21-1 is listed as a pseudogene. The CDR3 has 14 residues. CDR3 sequence (DNA): TGTGCCAGCAGCACCCGGACAGGGGGAAACACCATATATTTT. Translated: CASSTRTGGNTIYF.

This clonotype occurred many times. An end of the junction differs from the germline gene, which may be a read error. J is TRBJ2-1 and V is TRBV5-1; no definite D call. Germline CDR1 and CDR2: SGHRS and YFSETQ. The CDR3 is 13 residues long. The CDR3 protein is CASSLTSYNEQFF. In nucleotides, the CDR3 is TGTGCCAGCAGCTTGACTTCTTACAATGAGCAGTTCTTC. The whole variable domain, filled in from reference TRBV5-1 and TRBJ2-1, reads KAGVTQTPRYLIKTRGQQVTLSCSPISGHRSVSWYQQTPGQGLQFLFEYFSETQRNKGNFPGRFSGRQFSNSRSEMNVSTLELGDSALYLCASSLTSYNEQFFGPGTRLTVL.

The sample holds many counts of this clonotype. This chain uses TRBV20-1 with TRBJ1-2, with unresolved D. From germline, CDR1 is DFQATT and CDR2 SNEGSKA (reference sequence). CDR3 length equals 11 residues. Trimming stripped 0 bases from V and 4 bases from J, with 3 bases between. The CDR3 is CSAREGYGYTF. In DNA form, the CDR3 reads TGCAGTGCTAGAGAGGGCTATGGCTACACCTTC.

Ten or more counts support this clonotype. The V call is TRBV4-1, the J call TRBJ2-2, with TRBD1 matching 8 bases. CDR1 is MGHRA and CDR2 is YSYEKL in the germline V gene. CDR3 size: 15 residues. V lost 4 bases and J lost 0; bases outside the gene matches: 1. The CDR3 loop reads CASSPGQANTGELFF. DNA of the CDR3: TGCGCCAGCAGCCCGGGACAGGCGAACACCGGGGAGCTGTTTTTT.

This clonotype was found a few times. This rearrangement joins TRBV3-1 to TRBJ2-2; D call uncertain. The CDR3 spans 14 residues. Trimming stripped 3 bases from V and 2 bases from J, with 7 bases between. Germline assignment: CDR1 LGHDT and CDR2 YNNKEL (reference sequence). The CDR3 spells CASSHLINTGELFF. CDR3 bases: TGTGCCAGCAGCCATCTGATCAACACCGGGGAGCTGTTTTTT. The full variable domain, rest sourced from reference TRBV3-1 and TRBJ2-2, is DTAVSQTPKYLVTQMGNDKSIKCEQNLGHDTMYWYKQDSKKFLKIMFSYNNKELIINETVPNRFSPKSPDKAHLNLHINSLELGDSAVYFCASSHLINTGELFFGEGSRLTVL.

This clonotype has at least ten counts. The chain links TRBV20-1 to TRBJ1-1, with D possibly TRBD1 on 6 matching bases. The CDR3 contains 14 residues. The V and J ends lost 0 bases and 4 bases respectively, with 12 bases between them. Per the germline V gene, CDR1 is DFQATT and CDR2 is SNEGSKA (reference sequence). The CDR3 coding sequence is TGCAGTGCTAGAGATCGAGGGGGGGGCACTGAAGCTTTCTTT. Translating gives CSARDRGGGTEAFF.

The chain is built from TRBV5-4 and TRBJ1-2, with a tentative D call TRBD1 (5 bases). V lost 0 bases and J lost 6, with 12 bases in between. CDR3 length: 14 residues. Germline V gives CDR1 SGHNT, CDR2 YYREEE (reference sequence). In nucleotides, the CDR3 is TGTGCCAGCAGCTTGGGTATCCAGGGCAATGGCTACACCTTC. It codes for CASSLGIQGNGYTF.

The chain recombines TRBV2 with TRBJ2-3, with D possibly being TRBD1 (5 bases). Germline CDR1 reads SNHLY; CDR2 reads FYNNEI. The CDR3 has 14 amino acids. The V end lost 4 bases, the J end lost 8 bases, and 16 bases lay between the germline ends. As DNA, the CDR3 is TGTGCCAGCAGTGGGTCAGGGTGGATGAGTACGCAGTATTTT. Its translation: CASSGSGWMSTQYF.

CDR3 nucleotides: TGTGCCAGCAGTTACACTCGGGGTGGACAGGGCGGTCGCAATCAGCCCCAGCATTTT. Protein: CASSYTRGGQGGRNQPQHF. The chain carries TRBV6-2 or TRBV6-3 and TRBJ1-5; 8 nucleotides agree with TRBD1. The trim removed 2 bases at V and 2 bases at J, leaving 14 bases unmatched. The CDR3 sequence is 19 residues long. Germline V gene data show CDR1 as MNHEY and CDR2 as SVGEGT.

This chain connects TRBV12-3 or TRBV12-4 to TRBJ2-3; perhaps TRBD1 as D (6 bases). CDR3 size: 15 residues. Trimming removed 2 bases at V and 4 bases at J, with 13 bases between. This CDR3 is CASSLQGSNPDTQYF. The CDR3 DNA is TGTGCCAGCAGTTTACAGGGGAGTAATCCAGATACGCAGTATTTT.

The chain is built from TRBV29-1 and TRBJ2-5, with D possibly TRBD1 on 6 matching bases. The CDR3 runs to 14 residues. Germline CDR1 SQVTM, CDR2 ANQGSEA. V was clipped by 2 bases and J by 2 bases, with 12 bases between them. Here the CDR3 DNA reads TGCAGCGTTGAACGTGACAGGTCGCAAGAGACCCAGTACTTC. Its translation: CSVERDRSQETQYF. Complete variable domain (other parts from reference TRBV29-1 and TRBJ2-5): SAVISQKPSRDICQRGTSLTIQCQVDSQVTMMFWYRQQPGQSLTLIATANQGSEATYESGFVIDKFPISRPNLTFSTLTVSNMSPEDSSIYLCSVERDRSQETQYFGPGTRLLVL.

This clonotype was observed at least ten times. The rearrangement uses TRBV11-2 and TRBJ2-7; TRBD1 or TRBD2 may be the D gene (5 bases each). The CDR3 extends over 14 amino acids. The germline V and J ends were trimmed by 5 bases and 1 base, with 12 bases remaining between them. The germline CDR1 and CDR2 sequences are SGHAT and FQNNGV. The CDR3 region has the DNA TGTGCCAGCAGCCCCTGGGACGGGTCCTACGAGCAGTACTTC. This encodes CASSPWDGSYEQYF.

This clonotype was recorded a few times. V and J are TRBV4-1 and TRBJ1-2; D unresolved. The germline CDR1 and CDR2 sequences are MGHRA and YSYEKL. The length of the CDR3 is 15 residues. V shed 1 base and J shed 2 bases, with 11 bases lying between them. CDR3 protein: CASSQASTVNYGYTF. CDR3 in DNA: TGCGCCAGCAGCCAAGCTTCCACGGTGAACTATGGCTACACCTTC.

The rearrangement joins TRBV7-9 to TRBJ2-2; D might be TRBD2 (6 bases). Germline V gives CDR1 SEHNR, CDR2 FQNEAQ (reference sequence). The CDR3 runs to 14 residues. V lost 4 bases and J 7 bases, leaving 13 bases between the germline ends. For the CDR3, the DNA is TGTGCCAGCAGCTCCCAAGGAGGGTACGGGGAGCTGTTTTTT. Translation: CASSSQGGYGELFF.

Concerning this clonotype: The junction departs from the called germline gene at one end, perhaps through a read error. The chain joins TRBV12-3 or TRBV12-4 to TRBJ2-6, with D unresolved. The CDR3 totals 11 residues. The chain's CDR3 is CASSLYDGLFF. The CDR3 DNA sequence: TGTGCCAGCAGTTTGTATGACGGCCTTTTTTTC.

This clonotype has more than one count but fewer than ten. This chain joins TRBV7-9 and TRBJ1-5; tentatively, D is TRBD1 (6 bases). Germline-derived CDR1 and CDR2 are SEHNR and FQNEAQ (reference sequence). V lost 1 base and J lost 1, with 11 bases in between. The CDR3 loop spans 16 amino acids. CDR3 in DNA: TGTGCCAGCAGCTTAGGTAATGGGGGCAGCAATCAGCCCCAGCATTTT. Translating gives CASSLGNGGSNQPQHF.

This clonotype occurred a few times. The chain recombines TRBV5-4 with TRBJ1-1; unclear D gene. The CDR3 loop spans 14 amino acids. From germline, CDR1 is SGHNT and CDR2 YYREEE (reference sequence). The ends were cut back, 4 bases at V and 1 base at J, with 11 bases in the middle. CDR3 region: CASSPINRNTEAFF. The CDR3 DNA sequence: TGTGCCAGCAGCCCTATTAACCGGAACACTGAAGCTTTCTTT.

The chain couples TRBV2 to TRBJ1-1, with a weak D call TRBD1 (6 bases). The CDR3 spans 13 residues. From germline, CDR1 is SNHLY and CDR2 FYNNEI. Trimming pared 5 bases from V and 1 base from J, leaving 8 bases between. The CDR3 DNA reads TGTGCCAGCAGTAAGGACAGGAACACTGAAGCTTTCTTT. This translates into CASSKDRNTEAFF.

This clonotype was detected only a few times. This CDR3 reads CASSSPNGGTSGANVLTF. CDR3 DNA sequence: TGTGCCAGCAGCTCTCCCAATGGGGGGACCTCTGGGGCCAACGTCCTGACTTTC. This chain connects TRBV11-2 to TRBJ2-6, with TRBD2 as a possible D gene (6 bases). V was trimmed by 4 bases and J by 0 bases, leaving 16 bases between them. Germline CDR1 SGHAT, CDR2 FQNNGV. The CDR3 spans 18 residues. Supplemented by reference TRBV11-2 and TRBJ2-6, the full variable domain reads EAGVAQSPRYKIIEKRQSVAFWCNPISGHATLYWYQQILGQGPKLLIQFQNNGVVDDSQLPKDRFSAERLKGVDSTLKIQPAKLEDSAVYLCASSSPNGGTSGANVLTFGAGSRLTVL.

This chain links TRBV14 with TRBJ2-5, with 10 bases aligning to TRBD1. Trimming at V came to 5 bases and at J to 3 bases, leaving 3 bases not matched to a gene. Germline CDR1 and CDR2: SGHDN and FVKESK. This CDR3 comprises 14 residues. CDR3 region: CASSGGTGEETQYF. CDR3 DNA sequence: TGTGCCAGCAGCGGGGGGACAGGGGAAGAGACCCAGTACTTC.

This clonotype was detected ten times or more. The chain carries TRBV29-1 and TRBJ1-3; no definite D call. The CDR3 spans 12 residues. Trimming took off 7 bases at V and 0 bases at J, with 7 bases between the two ends. CDR1 is SQVTM, CDR2 ANQGSEA, per germline. CDR3 in amino acids: CSAHYSGNTIYF. The CDR3 DNA reads as TGCAGCGCCCACTACTCTGGAAACACCATATATTTT.

This clonotype has a handful of counts. The chain combines TRBV4-1 with TRBJ2-2, with D perhaps TRBD1 or TRBD2 (5 bases each). CDR3 size: 12 residues. V was clipped by 3 bases and J by 13 bases, with 12 bases between them. CDR1 is MGHRA, CDR2 YSYEKL, per germline. The CDR3 DNA reads TGCGCCAGCAGCCAGGCAGGGCTAGCGCTGTTTTTT. Translation gives CASSQAGLALFF.

The chain combines TRBV27 with TRBJ2-5, with 10 bases aligning to TRBD2. Germline trimming cut 3 bases from V and 0 bases from J; bases unmatched to any gene: 4. The CDR3 length is 16 residues. Per the germline V gene, CDR1 is MNHEY and CDR2 is SMNVEV (reference sequence). CDR3 coding DNA: TGTGCCAGCAGTTTCCGGACTAGCGGAGACCAAGAGACCCAGTACTTC. Residues: CASSFRTSGDQETQYF.

This clonotype was detected only a few times. CDR3 in DNA: TGCAGCGTTGAAGACAGGGGGCAAAACTATGGCTACACCTTC. Protein sequence: CSVEDRGQNYGYTF. V and J are TRBV29-1 and TRBJ1-2, with 8 nucleotides matching TRBD1. The CDR3 spans 14 residues. After removal of 0 bases from V and 2 bases from J, the junction contained 2 bases not matched to a gene. Germline V gives CDR1 SQVTM, CDR2 ANQGSEA.